The TCR beta chain described here comes from a study of blood T cell repertoires in COVID-19. Study background: Acute and convalescent COVID-19 specimens originated in the United States, Italy and Spain. From T cells, B-cell-depleted T cells, or PBMCs came the material, which was cDNA or gDNA.

Sequenced by immunoSEQ multiplex PCR; TCRdb stores in-frame clones only, minus some. The sample shows roughly 250,000 clones, around 89% of them seen only once. Germline values: CDR1 MGHRA, CDR2 YSYEKL. The CDR3 length is 14 residues. Trimming took off 0 bases at V and 4 bases at J, with 9 bases between the two ends. The V gene is TRBV4-1, the J gene TRBJ2-5; D call uncertain. The sequence was obtained from a woman between 40 and 55 years old with acute or convalescent COVID-19. Material for sequencing was peripheral blood. The CDR3 here is CASSQDVGAETQYF. The CDR3 bases are TGCGCCAGCAGCCAAGATGTCGGAGCAGAGACCCAGTACTTC.